This T cell receptor (beta chain) was sequenced in a study of blood T cell repertoires in COVID-19. Looking at the study overall: Samples representing acute and convalescent COVID-19 were sourced from the United States, Italy and Spain. Sources were T cells, B-cell-depleted T cells, or PBMCs; the material itself was cDNA or gDNA.

Germline V gives CDR1 MNHNS, CDR2 SASEGT. V was trimmed by 2 bases and J by 2 bases, leaving 19 bases between them. The CDR3 sequence is 17 residues long. Study processing details: Estimation of nucleated cell counts was performed using reference gene primer amplification. The method was immunoSEQ multiplex PCR; TCRdb's version includes in-frame clones alone and lacks a portion of them. V, J and clone size reflect that table, while D and trimming were determined from the DNA. The repertoire consists of some 93,000 clones, with just under 85% occurring once and the leading ten covering roughly a tenth.

The chain employs TRBV6-1 and TRBJ2-7; maybe TRBD2 (5 bases). Material for sequencing was peripheral blood. The TCR comes from a man between 65 and 85 years old with acute or convalescent COVID-19. Here the CDR3 reads CASSENPSQGSAYEQYF. In DNA, the CDR3 is TGTGCCAGCAGTGAAAATCCCTCACAAGGGAGCGCCTACGAGCAGTACTTC.